This record covers a single TCR beta chain. Its target is not known. The CDR3 is made up of 17 amino acids. The ends were cut back, 7 bases at V and 0 bases at J, with 21 bases in the middle. Germline V gives CDR1 MDHEN, CDR2 SYDVKM. The data originate from a study of shared clonotypes between healthy human individuals. Across the study: The donor pool was made up of two women and three men aged 18 to 49. CD4 naive and memory got three plates each, CD8 naive two, CD8 memory one. General observations from the study: Around 5% of naive CD4 clonotypes were common to a few donors.

Here immunoSEQ multiplex PCR was the method, and the copy in TCRdb shows in-frame clones only, minus some. Among some 2,000,000 clones, about 95% were seen once, and the ten largest hold about 1.1%. Positively selected for CCR7, the CD45RO-negative cells used as naive CD8 cells excluded terminally differentiated effector memory CD45RA+ cells. This clonotype was obtained from a man aged 18 to 29 in good health. This chain uses TRBV28 with TRBJ1-1, with a possible D match to TRBD1 (6 bases). Specimen: naive CD8+ T cells sorted from blood. DNA for the CDR3: TGTGCCAGCACCAATACAGGGCGAATAGGGATGAACACTGAAGCTTTCTTT. It codes for CASTNTGRIGMNTEAFF.